Presented here are 28 T cell receptor beta chains from one specimen sequenced in a study of response to subunit inactivated influenza vaccine. Via MiXCR, TCRdb re-called the RT-PCR reads, giving one row per CDR3 protein. The repertoire has approximately 500,000 distinct CDR3 sequences, around 13% of them found once; the top ten carry about an eighth. The sequencing used PBMCs from blood, collected more than 35 days after vaccination. The receptor set was obtained from a man aged 50 to 59 who received an inactivated influenza vaccine.

The rearrangement joins TRBV10-3 to TRBJ2-3; 12 bases fit TRBD2. Germline V lookup: CDR1 ENHRY, CDR2 SYGVKD. With 6 bases clipped from V and 1 base from J, the junction kept 5 bases outside the gene matches. This CDR3 is 16 amino acids long. The CDR3 sequence is CAISNGLAGRTDTQYF. The CDR3 nucleotides read TGTGCCATCAGCAATGGACTAGCGGGACGCACAGATACGCAGTATTTT.

The table lists this clonotype with many counts. V is TRBV20-1 and J is TRBJ2-1; 8 bases match TRBD2. This CDR3 has 16 residues. The V gene's germline CDR1 is DFQATT and CDR2 SNEGSKA (reference sequence). Trimming cost V 0 bases and J 8 bases; bases outside gene matches: 12. The DNA of the CDR3 is TGCAGTGCTAGAGACCCTTTAGCGGGAAGGGATGATGAGCAGTTCTTC. This gives the protein CSARDPLAGRDDEQFF.

The sample holds a few counts of this clonotype. The chain combines TRBV9 with TRBJ2-1; 9 positions match TRBD1. In germline, CDR1 is SGDLS, CDR2 YYNGEE. Trimming removed 3 bases from V and 6 bases from J; junction bases left unmatched: 4. CDR3 length: 14 amino acids. CDR3 bases: TGTGCCAGCAGCGCGGGACAGGGTATCAATGAGCAGTTCTTC. This translates into CASSAGQGINEQFF.

The V and J genes are TRBV4-1 and TRBJ1-6; tentative D call: TRBD1 (5 bases). Trimming pared 3 bases from V and 7 bases from J, leaving 22 bases between. The germline CDR1 and CDR2 sequences are MGHRA and YSYEKL. This CDR3 is built from 18 residues. CDR3 protein: CASSHRSTQTDLNSPLHF. The CDR3, as DNA: TGCGCCAGCAGCCACCGAAGCACCCAGACAGACCTAAATTCACCCCTCCACTTT.

The rearrangement links TRBV20-1 to TRBJ1-4, with 8 bases that match TRBD1. This CDR3 contains 15 residues. Germline V gene lookup returns CDR1 DFQATT and CDR2 SNEGSKA (reference sequence). V was pared by 0 bases and J by 7 bases, with 7 bases of the junction left unmatched. CDR3 region: CSAREREGTGEKLFF. CDR3 sequence (DNA): TGCAGTGCTAGAGAACGAGAAGGGACAGGTGAAAAACTGTTTTTT.

V is TRBV20-1 and J is TRBJ2-7; weak D call: TRBD2 (6 bases). Germline-derived CDR1 and CDR2 are DFQATT and SNEGSKA (reference sequence). V was pared by 2 bases and J by 2 bases, with 13 bases between. This CDR3 region has 14 residues. CDR3 amino acids: CSARPLRTTYEQYF. The DNA for the CDR3 is TGCAGTGCTAGACCTCTGAGGACTACCTACGAGCAGTACTTC.

The gene calls are TRBV29-1 and TRBJ2-1; D is perhaps TRBD2 (5 bases). The germline V gene has CDR1 SQVTM and CDR2 ANQGSEA. This CDR3 comprises 16 residues. Trimming took off 4 bases at V and 0 bases at J, with 16 bases between the two ends. The CDR3 nucleotides are TGCAGCGTTGGCCTCCCTATAGGGAGCTCCTACAATGAGCAGTTCTTC. Its translation: CSVGLPIGSSYNEQFF.

This clonotype was seen ten or more times. This chain links TRBV2 with TRBJ1-2; 10 bases match TRBD1. The CDR3 consists of 16 residues. With 7 bases clipped from V and 3 bases from J, the junction kept 11 bases outside the gene matches. Germline V lookup: CDR1 SNHLY, CDR2 FYNNEI. CDR3 in DNA: TGTGCCAGCACTCCGGGACAGGGGAAAGGGGACTATGGCTACACCTTC. It specifies CASTPGQGKGDYGYTF.

The chain has TRBV15 and TRBJ1-2; D unclear. Per the germline V gene, CDR1 is LNHNV and CDR2 is YYDKDF (reference sequence). The CDR3 runs 13 residues. Trimming took 1 base from V and 5 from J, leaving 8 bases between them. The CDR3 DNA follows: TGTGCCACCAGCAGAGTCGGAGTATATGGCTACACCTTC. Translation: CATSRVGVYGYTF.

The V call is TRBV5-1, the J call TRBJ2-3; 7 bases fit TRBD2. Germline V lookup: CDR1 SGHRS, CDR2 YFSETQ. Germline trimming cut 3 bases from V and 5 bases from J; bases unmatched to any gene: 6. The CDR3 is 14 amino acids. CDR3 loop: CASSSGLVRDTQYF. CDR3 DNA: TGCGCCAGCAGCTCCGGACTAGTGAGAGATACGCAGTATTTT.

The DNA of the CDR3 is TGCGCCAGCAGCTTGGACATATACAGCGAGCAGTACTTC. Residues: CASSLDIYSEQYF. The chain is built from TRBV5-1 and TRBJ2-7; D call uncertain. This CDR3 region has 13 residues. Trimming removed 0 bases at V and 6 bases at J, with 10 bases between. Germline CDR1 is SGHRS and CDR2 is YFSETQ.

This clonotype showed up many times. The chain links TRBV7-9 to TRBJ2-5; 9 bases align to TRBD1. V gave up 5 bases and J gave up 4 bases; unmatched junction bases: 8. The CDR3 has 15 residues. Germline V lookup: CDR1 SEHNR, CDR2 FQNEAQ (reference sequence). The CDR3 loop reads CASSVGQGRGETQYF. The CDR3 nucleotides are TGTGCCAGCAGCGTGGGACAGGGAAGGGGAGAGACCCAGTACTTC.

This clonotype showed up just a few times. The chain recombines TRBV7-9 with TRBJ2-1, with D perhaps TRBD2 (5 bases). Germline loops: CDR1 SEHNR, CDR2 FQNEAQ (reference sequence). The CDR3 has 12 residues. V gave up 4 bases and J gave up 9 bases, with 10 bases separating them. CDR3 DNA sequence: TGTGCCAGCAGCTCAATCGGAGGTGAGCAGTTCTTC. As protein: CASSSIGGEQFF.

The J gene is TRBJ2-7, the V gene TRBV12-3 or TRBV12-4, with a possible D match to TRBD2 (7 bases). The CDR3 is 14 residues long. The V and J ends lost 2 bases and 5 bases respectively, with 13 bases between them. The CDR3 region has the DNA TGTGCCAGCAGTTTATCGGGGGGCGCGGACGAGCAGTACTTC. Translation: CASSLSGGADEQYF.

The V gene is TRBV11-2, the J gene TRBJ1-2, with 9 bases matching TRBD1. This CDR3 region has 14 residues. After removal of 7 bases from V and 5 bases from J, the junction contained 8 bases not matched to a gene. The V gene's germline CDR1 is SGHAT and CDR2 FQNNGV. The chain's CDR3 is CASTQGDRVYGYTF. DNA of the CDR3: TGTGCCAGCACCCAGGGGGACAGGGTGTATGGCTACACCTTC.

This clonotype was seen a few times. The CDR3 spells CSARSRGGNQPQHF. The CDR3 nucleotides read TGCAGTGCCCGTAGCAGGGGTGGGAATCAGCCCCAGCATTTT. The chain joins TRBV20-1 to TRBJ1-5, with D possibly matching TRBD1 (6 bases). Germline CDR1 is DFQATT and CDR2 is SNEGSKA (reference sequence). The CDR3 length is 14 residues. The V gene lost 6 bases and the J gene lost 4 bases, with 16 bases spanning the gap.

V and J are TRBV21-1 and TRBJ2-3; TRBD2, the table's D call, lacks a check against the DNA. TRBV21-1 is a pseudogene segment. This CDR3 comprises 16 residues. Here the CDR3 DNA reads TGTGCCAGCAGCAAAGAGCCGGGAGGGAGGTCGGATACGCAGTATTTT. Amino acids: CASSKEPGGRSDTQYF.

V is TRBV7-2 and J is TRBJ1-4, with unresolved D. Germline V gives CDR1 SGHTA, CDR2 FQGNSA. The CDR3 runs 15 residues. V was trimmed by 2 bases and J by 8 bases, leaving 15 bases between them. CDR3 loop: CASSLMGTSGEKLFF. The DNA of the CDR3 is TGTGCCAGCAGCTTAATGGGAACCTCCGGGGAAAAACTGTTTTTT.

In this sample, this clonotype turned up a few times. The chain recombines TRBV15 with TRBJ2-3; the D is unclear. The germline V gene encodes CDR1 LNHNV and CDR2 YYDKDF (reference sequence). The CDR3 consists of 13 residues. The germline V and J ends were trimmed by 6 bases and 3 bases, with 10 bases remaining between them. CDR3 region: CATSPAWTDTQYF. The CDR3 DNA is TGTGCCACCAGTCCCGCGTGGACAGATACGCAGTATTTT.

This clonotype was observed at least ten times. The rearrangement joins TRBV6-4 to TRBJ2-1, with TRBD2 matching 13 bases. The CDR3 contains 14 residues. Germline assignment: CDR1 MRHNA and CDR2 SNTAGT. Germline trimming cut 3 bases from V and 13 bases from J; bases unmatched to any gene: 6. CDR3 DNA sequence: TGTGCCAGCAGTGATAGTGGACTAGCGGGAGTACAGTTCTTC. The encoded protein is CASSDSGLAGVQFF.

The chain uses TRBV12-3 or TRBV12-4 and TRBJ1-1, with D hard to call. The CDR3 extends over 14 amino acids. The germline V and J ends were trimmed by 1 base and 1 base, with 7 bases remaining between them. The CDR3 DNA reads as TGTGCCAGCAGTTTAGTACAATCGAACACTGAAGCTTTCTTT. Translating it yields CASSLVQSNTEAFF.

This sequence joins TRBV6-2 or TRBV6-3 and TRBJ1-5, with TRBD1 as a possible D gene (5 bases). Germline assignment: CDR1 MNHEY and CDR2 SVGEGT. The CDR3 is 15 amino acids. The V gene lost 1 base and the J gene lost 3 bases, with 10 bases spanning the gap. The CDR3 DNA follows: TGTGCCAGCAGTTACTGGGGCAGTACCAATCAGCCCCAGCATTTT. Protein product: CASSYWGSTNQPQHF.

The gene calls are TRBV19 and TRBJ2-3; a weak D match, TRBD2 (6 bases). Germline values: CDR1 LNHDA, CDR2 SQIVND (reference sequence). V lost 3 bases and J lost 2, with 12 bases in between. The CDR3 spans 15 residues. The CDR3: CASSIPGGVTDTQYF. CDR3 bases: TGTGCCAGTAGTATTCCCGGCGGGGTCACAGATACGCAGTATTTT.

The V call is TRBV6-6, the J call TRBJ2-7; D is ambiguous. The CDR3 is made up of 13 amino acids. The germline CDR1 and CDR2 sequences are MNHNY and SVGAGI (reference sequence). V was shortened by 0 bases and J by 4 bases, with 7 bases between the two germline ends. The CDR3 region is CASSYSPDYEQYF. The DNA of the CDR3 is TGTGCCAGCAGTTACTCCCCAGATTACGAGCAGTACTTC.

J is TRBJ2-2 and V is TRBV5-1; 11 positions agree with TRBD2. The V gene end was trimmed by 3 bases and the J gene end by 1 base; junction bases not matched to a gene: 2. The CDR3 contains 16 residues. Germline CDR1 is SGHRS and CDR2 is YFSETQ. The CDR3 loop is CASSSGLAGNTGELFF. Written as DNA, the CDR3 is TGCGCCAGCAGCTCCGGACTAGCGGGGAACACCGGGGAGCTGTTTTTT.

This clonotype was observed a handful of times. The chain carries TRBV9 and TRBJ2-2; a weak D match, TRBD2 (5 bases). V lost 3 bases to trimming and J lost 0 bases, with 9 bases between them. CDR1 is SGDLS and CDR2 is YYNGEE in the germline V gene. The length of the CDR3 is 15 residues. CDR3 DNA sequence: TGTGCCAGCAGCGGCGGGCCTCCGAACACCGGGGAGCTGTTTTTT. Its translation: CASSGGPPNTGELFF.

In DNA form, the CDR3 reads TGTGCCAGCAGCCAATCCAGGAGCTCCTACAATGAGCAGTTCTTC. It encodes CASSQSRSSYNEQFF. The V gene is TRBV4-2, the J gene TRBJ2-1; D remains ambiguous. This CDR3 comprises 15 residues. The V end was cut by 2 bases, the J end by 0 bases, with 8 bases between. Germline V gene data show CDR1 as LGHNA and CDR2 as YNFKEQ.

This clonotype was observed a few times. The chain has TRBV5-5 and TRBJ1-6; D remains ambiguous. Germline V gives CDR1 SGHKS, CDR2 YYEKEE (reference sequence). CDR3 size: 15 residues. Trimming cost V 0 bases and J 6 bases, with 10 bases left between them. The CDR3, as DNA: TGTGCCAGCAGCTTGGCCCCTGTAATTAATTCACCCCTCCACTTT. Amino acid sequence: CASSLAPVINSPLHF. Filled out from reference TRBV5-5 and TRBJ1-6, the complete variable domain reads DAGVTQSPTHLIKTRGQQVTLRCSPISGHKSVSWYQQVLGQGPQFIFQYYEKEERGRGNFPDRFSARQFPNYSSELNVNALLLGDSALYLCASSLAPVINSPLHFGNGTRLTVT.